These 24 T cell receptor beta chains share one sample of origin, sequenced in a study of OX40 agonist ivuxolimab in advanced cancers. TCRdb keeps only in-frame clones here, not all; method: immunoSEQ multiplex PCR. Of 79,000 or so clones in the sample, 70% to 90% were seen once. The sequencing used CD4+ or CD8+ T cells sorted from blood, collected in a trial of the OX40 agonist ivuxolimab. Receptors were obtained from an adult with an advanced solid tumor such as melanoma, head and neck, liver or kidney cancer.

V is TRBV5-1 and J is TRBJ2-2; TRBD1 is a possible D gene (5 bases). The CDR3 spans 16 residues. Trimming removed 0 bases at V and 3 bases at J, with 12 bases between. The V gene's germline CDR1 is SGHRS and CDR2 YFSETQ. The CDR3 loop is CASSLGWQTDTGELFF. The CDR3 bases are TGCGCCAGCAGCTTGGGATGGCAGACAGACACCGGGGAGCTGTTTTTT.

For the CDR3, the DNA is TGTGCCAGCAGCTTCCAGGGGGGCCCCCAAGAGACCCAGTACTTC. Its translation is CASSFQGGPQETQYF. The genes are TRBV7-2 and TRBJ2-5, with D possibly being TRBD1 (7 bases). Trimming pared 3 bases from V and 1 base from J, leaving 12 bases between. Germline assignment: CDR1 SGHTA and CDR2 FQGNSA. The CDR3 is made up of 15 amino acids.

This clone was detected once. The V gene is TRBV9, the J gene TRBJ1-1; no clear D. Germline V gives CDR1 SGDLS, CDR2 YYNGEE. This CDR3 is 13 amino acids long. Trimming stripped 6 bases from V and 6 bases from J, with 15 bases between. The CDR3 DNA reads as TGTGCCAGCAACGCGCTAGGTACAGCTGAAGCTTTCTTT. This codes for CASNALGTAEAFF.

The chain employs TRBV23-1 and TRBJ2-1; 9 bases are a match to TRBD1. TRBV23-1 is marked as an open reading frame, function uncertain. V was pared by 2 bases and J by 9 bases, with 5 bases of the junction left unmatched. CDR3 length: 14 amino acids. CDR3 amino acids: CASSQRTGGFEQFF. The CDR3 DNA reads TGCGCCAGCAGTCAACGTACAGGGGGCTTTGAGCAGTTCTTC.

The chain has TRBV18 and TRBJ2-1; a possible D gene is TRBD1 (5 bases). The ends were cut back, 5 bases at V and 2 bases at J, with 13 bases in the middle. Germline V gene lookup returns CDR1 KGHSH and CDR2 LQKENI. The CDR3 contains 15 residues. CDR3 in DNA: TGTGCCAGCTCAAGGCAGGGTGAACCCTACAATGAGCAGTTCTTC. Translating gives CASSRQGEPYNEQFF.

As for this clone: The junction does not match germline at one end; this may be a read error. V is TRBV2 and J is TRBJ1-5, with TRBD1 as a possible D gene (6 bases). The CDR3 runs to 16 residues. From germline, CDR1 is SNHLY and CDR2 FYNNEI. CDR3 nucleotides: TGTGCCGGCAGTGAAGATGGGACAAATAGCAATCAGCCCCAGCATTTT. Translated: CAGSEDGTNSNQPQHF.

This clone was counted once. The chain uses TRBV7-9 and TRBJ2-7; 10 nucleotides align to TRBD2. Germline assignment: CDR1 SEHNR and CDR2 FQNEAQ (reference sequence). The J segment lost 1 base and the V segment lost 5 bases, leaving 8 bases of the junction unmatched. The CDR3 is made up of 16 amino acids. The CDR3 loop is CASSDRGTSESYEQYF. The CDR3 bases are TGTGCCAGCAGCGATAGAGGGACTAGCGAGTCCTACGAGCAGTACTTC.

This chain uses TRBV5-6 with TRBJ2-7, with a possible D match to TRBD2 (6 bases). The germline V gene has CDR1 SGHDT and CDR2 YYEEEE. V was trimmed by 5 bases and J by 9 bases, leaving 15 bases between them. The CDR3 covers 12 residues. The CDR3 DNA is TGTGCCAGCAGTCATGGTGGGGGGAGGCAGTACTTC. Amino acids: CASSHGGGRQYF.

Concerning this clone: Other DNA sequences in the same sample also yield this CDR3. The chain carries TRBV27 and TRBJ1-3; D is undetermined. V was shortened by 7 bases and J by 2 bases, with 6 bases between the two germline ends. The CDR3 sequence is 12 residues long. CDR1 is MNHEY and CDR2 is SMNVEV in the germline V gene (reference sequence). CDR3 region: CASISAGNTIYF. DNA of the CDR3: TGTGCCAGCATTTCCGCTGGAAACACCATATATTTT.

This clone was seen a few times. The genes are TRBV29-1 and TRBJ2-5, with 9 positions matching TRBD2. CDR1 SQVTM and CDR2 ANQGSEA come from the germline V gene. The CDR3 runs 13 residues. Trimming took 0 bases from V and 7 from J; bases not matched to a gene: 3. The CDR3: CSVEELRGGTQYF. CDR3 bases: TGCAGCGTTGAAGAGCTGCGGGGGGGGACCCAGTACTTC.

This chain connects TRBV7-2 to TRBJ2-5; 10 bases line up with TRBD2. The germline CDR1 and CDR2 sequences are SGHTA and FQGNSA. V trimming: 4 bases; J trimming: 7 bases; junction bases outside the gene matches: 12. The CDR3 runs to 16 residues. CDR3 sequence reads: CASSSSASGGLMTQYF. The CDR3 DNA sequence: TGTGCCAGCAGCTCGAGTGCTAGCGGGGGCCTCATGACCCAGTACTTC.

This rearrangement joins TRBV5-1 to TRBJ2-2; 11 bases align to TRBD1. Germline V gives CDR1 SGHRS, CDR2 YFSETQ. The CDR3 spans 16 residues. The ends lost 4 bases at V and 5 bases at J; junction bases unmatched: 7. CDR3 sequence reads: CASSKGQGAGTGELFF. The DNA for the CDR3 is TGCGCCAGCAGCAAAGGACAGGGGGCTGGGACCGGGGAGCTGTTTTTT.

The V and J genes are TRBV10-3 and TRBJ1-1, with D maybe TRBD1 (5 bases). This CDR3 contains 13 residues. V was pared by 7 bases and J by 1 base, with 10 bases between. Germline values: CDR1 ENHRY, CDR2 SYGVKD. In nucleotides, the CDR3 is TGTGCCATCACTATCGACAGGAACACTGAAGCTTTCTTT. Its translation: CAITIDRNTEAFF.

The rearrangement uses TRBV19 and TRBJ1-2; 7 bases fit TRBD1. Germline loops: CDR1 LNHDA, CDR2 SQIVND (reference sequence). V lost 5 bases to trimming and J lost 5 bases; unmatched junction nucleotides: 11. CDR3 length: 15 residues. CDR3 residues: CASSSTGAVAYGYTF. The CDR3 DNA reads as TGTGCCAGTAGTTCCACAGGGGCGGTCGCTTATGGCTACACCTTC.

The chain employs TRBV6-6 and TRBJ2-7; 7 bases map to TRBD1. CDR1 is MNHNY and CDR2 is SVGAGI in the germline V gene (reference sequence). The V gene end was trimmed by 7 bases and the J gene end by 0 bases; junction bases not matched to a gene: 3. This CDR3 region has 13 residues. The CDR3 DNA follows: TGTGCCAGCACCTGGGACAGCTCCTACGAGCAGTACTTC. This codes for CASTWDSSYEQYF.

The chain is built from TRBV2 and TRBJ1-2, with D hard to call. This CDR3 has 13 residues. Trimming pared 9 bases from V and 1 base from J, leaving 12 bases between. Germline V gives CDR1 SNHLY, CDR2 FYNNEI. CDR3 amino acids: CASTVGSNYGYTF. Here the CDR3 DNA reads TGTGCCAGTACGGTTGGCAGTAACTATGGCTACACCTTC.

The rearrangement uses TRBV7-3 and TRBJ1-2, with unresolved D. The CDR3 spans 13 residues. Trimming shortened V by 6 bases and J by 4 bases, and 12 bases separated the two germline ends. Germline assignment: CDR1 SGHTA and CDR2 FQGTGA. The CDR3 loop is CASSSDPSYGYTF. CDR3 coding DNA: TGTGCCAGCAGTTCGGACCCTTCCTATGGCTACACCTTC. Full variable domain (remainder filled in from reference TRBV7-3 and TRBJ1-2): GAGVSQTPSNKVTEKGKYVELRCDPISGHTALYWYRQSLGQGPEFLIYFQGTGAADDSGLPNDRFFAVRPEGSVSTLKIQRTERGDSAVYLCASSSDPSYGYTFGSGTRLTVV.

In its sample, this clone was seen once. The chain carries TRBV11-2 and TRBJ1-6, with 7 bases aligning to TRBD1. Losses at the gene ends were 2 bases for V and 6 bases for J; bases not matched to a gene: 4. The CDR3 has 15 residues. CDR1 SGHAT and CDR2 FQNNGV come from the germline V gene. The CDR3 DNA reads TGTGCCAGCAGCTTAACTGGGACAGCTAATTCACCCCTCCACTTT. Its protein is CASSLTGTANSPLHF.

J is TRBJ2-1 and V is TRBV6-6; no definite D call. Trimming shortened V by 1 base and J by 7 bases, and 8 bases separated the two germline ends. The CDR3 runs 13 residues. Germline loops: CDR1 MNHNY, CDR2 SVGAGI (reference sequence). The CDR3 DNA reads TGTGCCAGCAGTTACTGGGCTAATAATGAGCAGTTCTTC. Translated, it gives CASSYWANNEQFF.

This chain links TRBV7-3 with TRBJ1-1; TRBD1 agrees at 7 bases. CDR3 length: 14 amino acids. Trimming took 4 bases from V and 7 from J; bases not matched to a gene: 9. Germline CDR1 reads SGHTA; CDR2 reads FQGTGA. This CDR3 reads CASSSTWTGGEAFF. The CDR3 DNA is TGTGCCAGCAGCTCCACTTGGACAGGAGGTGAAGCTTTCTTT. Full variable domain (rest looked up from reference TRBV7-3 and TRBJ1-1): GAGVSQTPSNKVTEKGKYVELRCDPISGHTALYWYRQSLGQGPEFLIYFQGTGAADDSGLPNDRFFAVRPEGSVSTLKIQRTERGDSAVYLCASSSTWTGGEAFFGQGTRLTVV.

The V and J genes are TRBV7-2 and TRBJ2-1; 14 bases are a match to TRBD2. The CDR3 runs to 16 residues. CDR1 is SGHTA and CDR2 is FQGNSA in the germline V gene. With 4 bases clipped from V and 2 bases from J, the junction kept 1 base outside the gene matches. This CDR3 reads CASSSTSGGAYNEQFF. The CDR3, as DNA: TGTGCCAGCAGCTCGACTAGCGGGGGGGCCTACAATGAGCAGTTCTTC.

The gene calls are TRBV7-6 and TRBJ1-5, with unresolved D. Germline V gene data show CDR1 as SGHVS and CDR2 as FNYEAQ. V lost 2 bases and J lost 5, with 7 bases in between. CDR3 length: 13 amino acids. The CDR3: CASSLSADQPQHF. CDR3 sequence (DNA): TGTGCCAGCAGCTTATCAGCGGATCAGCCCCAGCATTTT.

The chain joins TRBV4-1 to TRBJ1-2, with 8 bases identical to TRBD1. Germline V gives CDR1 MGHRA, CDR2 YSYEKL. The CDR3 runs 15 residues. V gave up 2 bases and J gave up 4 bases; unmatched junction bases: 6. The CDR3 reads CASSQQTGGTYGYTF. The CDR3 DNA is TGCGCCAGCAGCCAACAAACAGGGGGGACCTATGGCTACACCTTC.

This chain uses TRBV2 with TRBJ2-2; D unresolved. V lost 8 bases and J lost 6, with 10 bases in between. The germline V gene has CDR1 SNHLY and CDR2 FYNNEI. The CDR3 has 12 residues. The CDR3 bases are TGTGCCAGCGCCTACACGGCCGGGGAGCTGTTTTTT. Translating it yields CASAYTAGELFF.